This entry concerns a single T cell receptor (beta chain). The data derive from a study of monozygotic twins with inflammatory bowel disease. Each UMI harboured a 6-nucleotide sample barcode and was appended via template switching. One entry per CDR3 protein, without DNA, is what TCRdb gives after re-calling the 5' RACE reads. The sample is made up of more than 300,000 distinct CDR3 sequences, and the top ten hold roughly 2.6% of it. CDR1 MGHDK and CDR2 SYGVNS come from the germline V gene. This CDR3 spans 16 amino acids. Sequencing input: blood. The chain employs TRBV25-1 and TRBJ2-2; as DNA is missing, the TRBD1 call by TCRdb cannot be tested. This TCR came from a human donor with ulcerative colitis or Crohn's disease, or a healthy co-twin of an affected twin (not recorded which). The CDR3 spells CASSESGRENTGELFF.